The T cell receptor (beta chain) described here comes from a study of cytomegalovirus exposure and HLA in healthy donors. The CDR3 extends over 16 amino acids. Germline-derived CDR1 and CDR2 are SGHDT and YYEEEE. V shed 4 bases and J shed 2 bases, with 19 bases lying between them. Some clones are missing from TCRdb's copy, which holds only in-frame ones; the method was immunoSEQ multiplex PCR. Here the sample spans around 300,000 clones, roughly 87% being singletons. The sequence came from a man younger than 45 in good health and CMV-seronegative. The specimen sequenced was PBMCs. This chain connects TRBV5-6 to TRBJ2-7; perhaps TRBD2 as D (6 bases). CDR3 residues: CASSPLAGRMAYEQYF. The CDR3 coding sequence is TGTGCCAGCAGCCCCCTGGCGGGACGGATGGCCTACGAGCAGTACTTC.